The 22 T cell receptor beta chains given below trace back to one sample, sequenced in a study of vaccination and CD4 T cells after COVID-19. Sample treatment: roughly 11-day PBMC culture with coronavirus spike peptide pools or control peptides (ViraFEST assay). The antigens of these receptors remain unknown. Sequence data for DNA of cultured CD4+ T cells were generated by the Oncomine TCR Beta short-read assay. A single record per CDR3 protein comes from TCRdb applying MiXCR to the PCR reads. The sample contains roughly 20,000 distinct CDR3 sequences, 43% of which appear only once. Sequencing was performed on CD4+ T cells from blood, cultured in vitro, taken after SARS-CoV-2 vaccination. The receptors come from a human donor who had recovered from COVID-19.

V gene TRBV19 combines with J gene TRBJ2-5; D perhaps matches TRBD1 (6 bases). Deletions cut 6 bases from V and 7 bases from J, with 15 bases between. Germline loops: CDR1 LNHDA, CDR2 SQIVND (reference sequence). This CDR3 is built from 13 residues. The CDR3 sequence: CASRETGGGTQYF. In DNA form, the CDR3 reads TGTGCCAGTAGAGAGACAGGTGGAGGGACCCAGTACTTC. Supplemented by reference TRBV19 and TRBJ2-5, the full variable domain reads DGGITQSPKYLFRKEGQNVTLSCEQNLNHDAMYWYRQDPGQGLRLIYYSQIVNDFQKGDIAEGYSVSREKKESFPLTVTSAQKNPTAFYLCASRETGGGTQYFGPGTRLLVL.

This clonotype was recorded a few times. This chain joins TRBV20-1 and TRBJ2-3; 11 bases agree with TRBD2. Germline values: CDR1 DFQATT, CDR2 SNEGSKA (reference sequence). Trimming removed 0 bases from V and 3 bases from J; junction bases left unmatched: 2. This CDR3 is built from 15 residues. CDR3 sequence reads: CSARDRTSGTDTQYF. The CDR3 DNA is TGCAGTGCTAGAGATCGGACTAGCGGGACAGATACGCAGTATTTT.

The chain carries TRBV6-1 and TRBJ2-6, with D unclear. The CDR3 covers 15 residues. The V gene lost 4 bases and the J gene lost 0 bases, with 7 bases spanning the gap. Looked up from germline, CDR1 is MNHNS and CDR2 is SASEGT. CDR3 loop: CASSGKRSGANVLTF. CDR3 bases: TGTGCCAGCAGTGGTAAGCGCTCTGGGGCCAACGTCCTGACTTTC.

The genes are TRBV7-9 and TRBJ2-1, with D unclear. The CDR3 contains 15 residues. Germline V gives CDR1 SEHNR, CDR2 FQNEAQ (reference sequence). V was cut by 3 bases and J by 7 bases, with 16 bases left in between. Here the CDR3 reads CASSFSAALVNEQFF. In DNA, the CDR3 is TGTGCCAGCAGCTTTTCCGCGGCGTTGGTGAATGAGCAGTTCTTC.

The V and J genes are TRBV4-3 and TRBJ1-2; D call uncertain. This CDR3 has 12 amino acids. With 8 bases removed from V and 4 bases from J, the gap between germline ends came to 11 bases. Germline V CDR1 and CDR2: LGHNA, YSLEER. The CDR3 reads CASSVPGYGYTF. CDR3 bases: TGCGCCAGCTCGGTACCGGGCTATGGCTACACCTTC.

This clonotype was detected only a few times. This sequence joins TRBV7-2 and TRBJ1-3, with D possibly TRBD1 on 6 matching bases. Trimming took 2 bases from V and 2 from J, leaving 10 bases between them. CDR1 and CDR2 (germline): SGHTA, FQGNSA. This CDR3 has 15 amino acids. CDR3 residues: CASSLSTGTGNTIYF. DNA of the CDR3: TGTGCCAGCAGCTTATCTACAGGGACTGGAAACACCATATATTTT.

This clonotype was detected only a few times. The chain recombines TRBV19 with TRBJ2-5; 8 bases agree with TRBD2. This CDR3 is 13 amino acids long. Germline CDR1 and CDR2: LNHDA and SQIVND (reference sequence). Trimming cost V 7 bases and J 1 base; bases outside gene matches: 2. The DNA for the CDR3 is TGTGCCAGTACCGGGGGGGCCCAAGAGACCCAGTACTTC. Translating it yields CASTGGAQETQYF.

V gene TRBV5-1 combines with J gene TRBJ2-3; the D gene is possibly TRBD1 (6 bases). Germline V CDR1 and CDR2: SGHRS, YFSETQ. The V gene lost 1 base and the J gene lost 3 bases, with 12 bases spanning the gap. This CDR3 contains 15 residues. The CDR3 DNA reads TGCGCCAGCAGCTTGCACAGGGCTAGTACAGATACGCAGTATTTT. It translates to CASSLHRASTDTQYF.

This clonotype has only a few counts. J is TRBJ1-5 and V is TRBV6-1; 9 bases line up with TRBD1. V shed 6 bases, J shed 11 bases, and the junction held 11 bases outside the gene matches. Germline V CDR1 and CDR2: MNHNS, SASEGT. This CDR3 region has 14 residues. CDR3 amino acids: CASSPLDRQGAQHF. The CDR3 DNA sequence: TGTGCCAGCAGCCCCTTAGACCGACAGGGGGCCCAGCATTTT.

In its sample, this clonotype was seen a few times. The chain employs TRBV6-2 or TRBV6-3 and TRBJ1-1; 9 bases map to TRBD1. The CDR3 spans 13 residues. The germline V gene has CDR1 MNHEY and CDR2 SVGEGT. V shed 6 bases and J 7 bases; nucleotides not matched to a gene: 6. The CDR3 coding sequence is TGTGCCAGCAGCCGGACAGGGGAAATTGAAGCTTTCTTT. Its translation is CASSRTGEIEAFF.

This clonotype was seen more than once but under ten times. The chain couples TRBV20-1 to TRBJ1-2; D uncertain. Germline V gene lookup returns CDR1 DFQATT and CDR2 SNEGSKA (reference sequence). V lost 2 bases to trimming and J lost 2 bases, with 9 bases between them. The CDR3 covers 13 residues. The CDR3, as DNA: TGCAGTGCTAGAATAGGGATAAACTATGGCTACACCTTC. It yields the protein CSARIGINYGYTF.

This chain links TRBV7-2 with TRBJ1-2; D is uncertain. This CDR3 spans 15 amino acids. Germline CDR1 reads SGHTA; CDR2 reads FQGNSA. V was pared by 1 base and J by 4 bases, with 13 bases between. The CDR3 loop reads CASSLGTLLPYGYTF. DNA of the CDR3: TGTGCCAGCAGCTTAGGAACATTACTACCCTATGGCTACACCTTC.

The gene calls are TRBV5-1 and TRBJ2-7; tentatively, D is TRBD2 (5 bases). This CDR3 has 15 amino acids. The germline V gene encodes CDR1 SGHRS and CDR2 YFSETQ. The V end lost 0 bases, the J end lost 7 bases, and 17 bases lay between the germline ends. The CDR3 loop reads CASSLDIGNPGEQYF. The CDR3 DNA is TGCGCCAGCAGCTTGGACATCGGCAACCCGGGGGAGCAGTACTTC.

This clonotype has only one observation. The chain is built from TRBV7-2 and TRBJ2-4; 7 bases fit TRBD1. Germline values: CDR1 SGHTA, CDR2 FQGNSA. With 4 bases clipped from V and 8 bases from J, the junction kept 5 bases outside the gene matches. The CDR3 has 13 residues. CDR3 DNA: TGTGCCAGCAGCTCACAGGGGTTTGACATTCAGTACTTC. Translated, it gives CASSSQGFDIQYF.

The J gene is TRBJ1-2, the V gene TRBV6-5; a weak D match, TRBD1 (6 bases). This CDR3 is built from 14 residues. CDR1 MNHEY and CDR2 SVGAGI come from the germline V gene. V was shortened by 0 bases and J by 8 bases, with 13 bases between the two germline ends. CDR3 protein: CASSYSGRGTGYTF. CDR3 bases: TGTGCCAGCAGTTACTCCGGCAGGGGAACGGGCTACACCTTC.

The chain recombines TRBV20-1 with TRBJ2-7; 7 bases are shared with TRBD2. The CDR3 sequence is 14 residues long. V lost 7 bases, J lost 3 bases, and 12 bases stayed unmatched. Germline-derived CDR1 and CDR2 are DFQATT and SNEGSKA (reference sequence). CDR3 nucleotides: TGCAGTGACCAGATTCCGGGACTACACTACGAGCAGTACTTC. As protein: CSDQIPGLHYEQYF.

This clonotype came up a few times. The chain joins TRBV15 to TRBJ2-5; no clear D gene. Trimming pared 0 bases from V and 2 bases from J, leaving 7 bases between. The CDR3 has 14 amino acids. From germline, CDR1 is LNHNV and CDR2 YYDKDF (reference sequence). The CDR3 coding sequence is TGTGCCACCAGCAGAGATAAGGCTCAAGAGACCCAGTACTTC. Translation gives CATSRDKAQETQYF.

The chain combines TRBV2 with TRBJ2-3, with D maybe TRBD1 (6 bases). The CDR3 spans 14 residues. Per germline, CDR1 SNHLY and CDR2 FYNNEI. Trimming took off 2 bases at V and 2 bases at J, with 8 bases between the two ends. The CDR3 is CASSEKGHTDTQYF. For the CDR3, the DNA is TGTGCCAGCAGTGAAAAGGGACACACAGATACGCAGTATTTT.

As DNA, the CDR3 is TGTGCCAGCAGAAACAGGGTTAGTTCCTCTGGTTATAGGGCCAACGTCCTGACTTTC. Translating gives CASRNRVSSSGYRANVLTF. The rearrangement uses TRBV28 and TRBJ2-6, with D possibly matching TRBD1 (6 bases). CDR1 is MDHEN, CDR2 SYDVKM, per germline. Trimming left V 6 bases short and J 5 bases short, with 26 bases between. The CDR3 loop spans 19 amino acids.

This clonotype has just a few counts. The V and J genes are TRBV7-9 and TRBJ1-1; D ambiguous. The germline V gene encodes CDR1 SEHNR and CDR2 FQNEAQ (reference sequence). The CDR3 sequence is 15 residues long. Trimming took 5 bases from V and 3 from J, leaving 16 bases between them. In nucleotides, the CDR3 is TGTGCCAGCAGCATATTGAGTAGCGGGGACACTGAAGCTTTCTTT. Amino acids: CASSILSSGDTEAFF.

In DNA form, the CDR3 reads TGTGCCAGCGGGACAGGGTTGAACACTGAAGCTTTCTTT. It yields the protein CASGTGLNTEAFF. This chain joins TRBV19 and TRBJ1-1; 9 bases are a match to TRBD1. After removal of 9 bases from V and 0 bases from J, the junction contained 2 bases not matched to a gene. CDR1 and CDR2 (germline): LNHDA, SQIVND (reference sequence). The CDR3 is 13 amino acids.

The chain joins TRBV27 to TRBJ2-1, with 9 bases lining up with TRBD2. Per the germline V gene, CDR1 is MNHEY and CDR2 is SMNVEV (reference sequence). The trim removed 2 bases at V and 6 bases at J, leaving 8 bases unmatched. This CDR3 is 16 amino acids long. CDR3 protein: CASSLNRAGGSNEQFF. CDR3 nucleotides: TGTGCCAGCAGTTTAAATCGAGCGGGAGGAAGCAATGAGCAGTTCTTC.